This T cell receptor (beta chain) originates from a study of cytomegalovirus exposure and HLA in healthy donors. Of note for this clone: Its specificity is unknown.

PCR employed 60 Vbeta and 13 Jbeta primers. Sequenced by immunoSEQ multiplex PCR; TCRdb stores in-frame clones only, minus some. The table shows approximately 190,000 clones, with under 70% occurring only once. Whole-study findings and limits: Most of the TCR beta V segments (in an earlier analysis) were productive either about 87% or about 30% of the time.

The CDR3 has 17 residues. Germline V gene lookup returns CDR1 SGHNT and CDR2 YYREEE (reference sequence). Unmatched junction bases numbered 6, after V lost 1 base and J lost 0 bases. Input material: PBMCs. This chain joins TRBV5-4 and TRBJ1-1; TRBD1 matches 10 bases. The sequence derives from a man aged 40-49 years in good health and CMV-seropositive. CDR3 bases: TGTGCCAGCAGCTTGTCTAGGGACAGGGGCATGAACACTGAAGCTTTCTTT. Its protein is CASSLSRDRGMNTEAFF.